This T cell receptor (beta chain) was obtained from a study of neurological immune-mediated disorders. The study's findings and limits: Multiple sclerosis, the disease with the least TCR clonal expansion, fell below healthy controls, whereas HTLV-1-associated myelopathy showed the most.

The authors produced cDNA by 5'RACE using 10-nucleotide random UMIs. Over 160 million TCR-beta sequences from 15-18 subjects came out of each sequencing run. TCRdb reprocessed the 5' RACE reads via MiXCR and lists one record per CDR3 protein. Of 60,000 to 85,000 distinct CDR3 sequences listed, roughly 4.5% are singletons. This clonotype was seen many times. Its specificity is unknown. J lost 5 bases, V lost 1 base, and 6 bases had no gene match. This CDR3 contains 14 residues. Per the germline V gene, CDR1 is DFQATT and CDR2 is SNEGSKA (reference sequence). J is TRBJ2-5 and V is TRBV20-1; 8 nucleotides align to TRBD1. Sequencing was carried out using PBMCs. The receptor's source is a woman in her seventies with multiple sclerosis. CDR3 loop: CSARVGTGTETQYF. CDR3 coding DNA: TGCAGTGCTAGAGTAGGGACAGGAACCGAGACCCAGTACTTC.